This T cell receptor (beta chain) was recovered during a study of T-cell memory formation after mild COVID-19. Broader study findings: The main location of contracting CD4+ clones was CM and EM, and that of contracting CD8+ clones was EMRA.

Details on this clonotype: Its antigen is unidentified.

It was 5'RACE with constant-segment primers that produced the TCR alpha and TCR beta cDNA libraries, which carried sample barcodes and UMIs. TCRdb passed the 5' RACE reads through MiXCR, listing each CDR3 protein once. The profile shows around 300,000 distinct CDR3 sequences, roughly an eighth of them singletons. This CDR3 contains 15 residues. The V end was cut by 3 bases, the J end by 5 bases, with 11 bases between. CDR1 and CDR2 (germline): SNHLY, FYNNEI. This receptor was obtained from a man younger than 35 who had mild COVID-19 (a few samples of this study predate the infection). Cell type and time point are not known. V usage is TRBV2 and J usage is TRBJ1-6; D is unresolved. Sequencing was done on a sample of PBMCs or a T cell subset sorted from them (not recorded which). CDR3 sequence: CASSEYTPNNSPLHF. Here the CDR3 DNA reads TGTGCCAGCAGTGAGTACACGCCGAATAATTCACCCCTCCACTTT. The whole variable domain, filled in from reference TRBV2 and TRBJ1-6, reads EPEVTQTPSHQVTQMGQEVILRCVPISNHLYFYWYRQILGQKVEFLVSFYNNEISEKSEIFDDQFSVERPDGSNFTLKIRSTKLEDSAMYFCASSEYTPNNSPLHFGNGTRLTVT.